A selection of T cell receptor beta chains follows, all from one sample in a study of blood T cell repertoires in COVID-19. The data were produced by immunoSEQ multiplex PCR, yet TCRdb's version contains in-frame clones alone and is incomplete. The profile shows under 150,000 clones, 75% to 90% of them singletons. Specimen: peripheral blood. The receptors here all came from an older woman with active COVID-19. The CDR3 runs from the conserved cysteine through the conserved F or W. A D gene is named only where the DNA matches it firmly. A clone size is listed for some rows: how often the clone was seen (once, few, many), or a class if it is expanded.

V	size	J	D	DNA	CDR3
TRBV6-6	once	TRBJ1-6	-	TGTGCCAGCAGTTACTCGGCAGGGGAAGGTTCACCCCTCCACTTT	CASSYSAGEGSPLHF
TRBV19	-	TRBJ2-3	TRBD2	TGTGCCAGTAGTATATCCCACGGGACTAGCGGGATATCAAGCACAGATACGCAGTATTTT	CASSISHGTSGISSTDTQYF
TRBV28	-	TRBJ2-5	-	TGTGCCAGCAGTCCTCCCCGAGCCCGTCTTCAGGACTTC	CASSPPRARLQDF
TRBV30	-	TRBJ2-2	TRBD1	TGTGCCTGGAGTTCGGGACAGATGAACACCGGGGAGCTGTTTTTT	CAWSSGQMNTGELFF
TRBV4-1	once	TRBJ2-7	TRBD1	TGCGCCAGCAGCCCAGACAGGGGGCGATCTGGTGAGCAGTACTTC	CASSPDRGRSGEQYF
TRBV3-1/TRBV3-2	-	TRBJ2-7	-	TGTGCCAGCAGCCAGACTACTATCCCGCCCCTTACCTACGAGCAGTACTTC	CASSQTTIPPLTYEQYF
TRBV28	-	TRBJ1-1	TRBD1	TGTGCCAGCAGTCTCTGGGACAGGGGCACTGAAGCTTTCTTT	CASSLWDRGTEAFF
TRBV24-1	once	TRBJ2-2	TRBD2	TGTGCCACCAGTGATTTTGGCGGGAGAGCGGCCGGGGAGCTGTTTTTT	CATSDFGGRAAGELFF
TRBV21-1	-	TRBJ2-3	-	TGTGCCAGCAGCATAGGCGTGGGGACTACCAGCACAGATACGCAGTATTTT	CASSIGVGTTSTDTQYF
TRBV9	-	TRBJ2-3	-	TGTGCCAGCAGCGCCGGCGGGGATATTAGCACAGATACGCAGTATTTT	CASSAGGDISTDTQYF
TRBV27	-	TRBJ2-6	-	TGTGCCAGCAGTTTCGGGGGGCGCAGGTATTCTGGGGCCAACGTCCTGACTTTC	CASSFGGRRYSGANVLTF
TRBV6-5	-	TRBJ1-2	TRBD1	TGTGCCAGCCGGGACAGGGCCCATGGCTACACCTTC	CASRDRAHGYTF
TRBV12-5	-	TRBJ2-5	-	TGTGCTAGTGGTTTGTCCCGCGACAGGCCTCAAGAGACCCAGTACTTC	CASGLSRDRPQETQYF
TRBV9	-	TRBJ2-3	TRBD2	TGTGCCAGCAGCGTCGGGACTAGCGGGGCAGGGACAGATACGCAGTATTTT	CASSVGTSGAGTDTQYF
TRBV28	-	TRBJ2-7	TRBD1	TGTGCCAGCAGTTCCCCGAGGGACAGGGCATCGTACGAGCAGTACTTC	CASSSPRDRASYEQYF
TRBV15	-	TRBJ2-7	TRBD2	TGTGCCACCAGCAGAGATAGCGGGAGCTACGAGCAGTACTTC	CATSRDSGSYEQYF
TRBV13	-	TRBJ2-1	-	TGTGCCAGCAGAGACAGGGTGAGGGGGGATGAGCAGTTCTTC	CASRDRVRGDEQFF
TRBV4-3	-	TRBJ1-3	-	TGCGCCAGCAGCCAAGAAGTCTCACAGGCCTACGCTGGAAACACCATATATTTT	CASSQEVSQAYAGNTIYF
TRBV6-6	few	TRBJ2-5	TRBD2	TGTGCCAGCAGTTACTCAGGGACTATTGAGGAGACCCAGTACTTC	CASSYSGTIEETQYF
TRBV5-5	-	TRBJ1-2	TRBD1	TGTGCCAGCAGCTCCGGGACAGGGACGAGCGGCTACACCTTC	CASSSGTGTSGYTF
TRBV7-2	-	TRBJ1-4	-	TGTGCCAGCAGCCGGGGTCGTAATGAAAAACTGTTTTTT	CASSRGRNEKLFF
TRBV30	-	TRBJ2-5	TRBD2	TGTGCCTGGAGTCCGGGGGGGACCCAGTACTTC	CAWSPGGTQYF
TRBV27	-	TRBJ2-5	TRBD1	TGTGCCAGTAGGGGGCAACAAGAGACCCAGTACTTC	CASRGQQETQYF
TRBV5-1	-	TRBJ2-6	-	TGCGCCAGCAGCTTGGTACAGCTCTCTGGGGCCAACGTCCTGACTTTC	CASSLVQLSGANVLTF
TRBV30	-	TRBJ1-2	-	TGTGCCTGGAGGGGGCGTCAGGGGCAGAACTATGGCTACACCTTC	CAWRGRQGQNYGYTF
TRBV7-2	-	TRBJ1-5	-	TGTGCCAGCAGCTTAGGCAGGGGTGGCAATCAGCCCCAGCATTTT	CASSLGRGGNQPQHF
TRBV7-2	-	TRBJ2-7	TRBD2	TGTGCCAGCAGCCCGACTAGCATGACCGAGCAGTACTTC	CASSPTSMTEQYF
TRBV4-3	-	TRBJ2-7	TRBD1	TGCGCCAGCAGCCAAGCCTCGGGACAGGGAGTCTACGAGCAGTACTTC	CASSQASGQGVYEQYF
TRBV4-2	once	TRBJ1-6	-	TGTGCCAGCAGCCAAGATGCGTACTCCTATAATTCACCCCTCCACTTT	CASSQDAYSYNSPLHF
TRBV7-7	-	TRBJ2-3	-	TGTGCCAGCAGCCCCTCAGGGTTAGGCACAGATACGCAGTATTTT	CASSPSGLGTDTQYF
TRBV27	-	TRBJ2-1	TRBD2	TGTGCCAGCAGTTTATTGCTAGCGGGGAACAATGAGCAGTTCTTC	CASSLLLAGNNEQFF
TRBV5-8	-	TRBJ1-4	-	TGTGCCAGCAGTGCCCGACAGTCCAAATTTGAAAAACTGTTTTTT	CASSARQSKFEKLFF
TRBV6-5	once	TRBJ2-3	TRBD2	TGTGGAACCCGGGGGGGCGGCACGGATACGCAGTATTTT	CGTRGGGTDTQYF
TRBV20-1	-	TRBJ2-7	TRBD2	TGCAGTGCTAGTCCCCAGACTAGCGGGAGGCCTTACGAGCAGTACTTC	CSASPQTSGRPYEQYF
TRBV30	-	TRBJ1-2	-	TGTGCCTGCCCGCAAGCGGGGGGCTATGGCTACACCTTC	CACPQAGGYGYTF
TRBV4-1	-	TRBJ2-1	TRBD2	TGCGCCAGCAGAGGAGGGCTAGCGGGAGCCAATGAGCAGTTCTTC	CASRGGLAGANEQFF
TRBV15	-	TRBJ2-5	TRBD2	TGTGCCACCAGCAGAGCGCTAGCGGGCTTTCAAGAGACCCAGTACTTC	CATSRALAGFQETQYF
TRBV14	few	TRBJ2-1	-	TGTGCCAGCAGCCAAGCCTCAGGGTTTTCCTACAATGAGCAGTTCTTC	CASSQASGFSYNEQFF
TRBV5-1	once	TRBJ2-7	TRBD2	TGCGCCAGCAGCTTCCCTAGCGGGAGTTATCACTACGAGCAGTACTTC	CASSFPSGSYHYEQYF
TRBV10-2	-	TRBJ2-2	-	TGCGCCAGCACCGGGGTGCTGACCGGGGAGCTGTTTTTT	CASTGVLTGELFF
TRBV5-3	-	TRBJ2-1	TRBD2	TGTGCCAGAAGCTGTCCCGGGACTAGCGGCCTCAGCTCCTACAATGAGCAGTTCTTC	CARSCPGTSGLSSYNEQFF
TRBV18	-	TRBJ1-2	-	TGTGCCAGCTCACCCAGCGGAAACCTACCCTCCACCTTC	CASSPSGNLPSTF
TRBV14	-	TRBJ2-5	TRBD1	TGTGCCAGCAGCTTGGCGACAGGGCGGGAGACCCAGTACTTC	CASSLATGRETQYF
TRBV11-3	once	TRBJ2-2	-	TGTGCCAGCAGCTTAGACAGCACCGGGGAGCTGTTTTTT	CASSLDSTGELFF
TRBV28	-	TRBJ2-6	-	TGTGCCAGCAGTTTGGGGAGCTCTGGGGCCAACGTCCTGACTTTC	CASSLGSSGANVLTF
TRBV19	-	TRBJ2-7	TRBD1	TGTGCCAGTAGTCCTTGGACAGGGTTCTCCCACGAGCAGTACTTC	CASSPWTGFSHEQYF
TRBV9	-	TRBJ2-7	TRBD2	TGTGCCAGCAGCGTTACTAGCGGGAGTGCAGTGTACGAGCAGTACTTC	CASSVTSGSAVYEQYF
TRBV18	-	TRBJ2-7	TRBD1	TGTGCCAGCTCACCCTTAGCCGGGACAGGGTTGAGGTTAGCCGAGCAGTACTTC	CASSPLAGTGLRLAEQYF
TRBV7-7	-	TRBJ2-5	-	TGTGCTAGCAGCTTAGCAAGGGGGGGGGCCGAGACCCAGTACTTC	CASSLARGGAETQYF